This T cell receptor (beta chain) stems from a study of blood T cell repertoires in COVID-19. Sequencing was performed with immunoSEQ multiplex PCR; in TCRdb, only in-frame clones are kept and a portion is missing. Of 250,000 or so clones detected, 84% appear once; the ten largest clones hold over 1.5%. The V gene's germline CDR1 is SNHLY and CDR2 FYNNEI. With 6 bases clipped from V and 8 bases from J, the junction kept 8 bases outside the gene matches. The CDR3 length is 15 residues. The TCR was taken from a woman aged 35 to 49 who had recovered from COVID-19. The rearrangement uses TRBV2 and TRBJ2-1; 12 nucleotides align to TRBD1. Material: peripheral blood. CDR3 residues: CASSPGTGGFDEQFF. In DNA, the CDR3 is TGTGCCAGCAGCCCCGGGACAGGGGGCTTCGATGAGCAGTTCTTC. The variable domain in full, with the rest retrieved from reference TRBV2 and TRBJ2-1, is EPEVTQTPSHQVTQMGQEVILRCVPISNHLYFYWYRQILGQKVEFLVSFYNNEISEKSEIFDDQFSVERPDGSNFTLKIRSTKLEDSAMYFCASSPGTGGFDEQFFGPGTRLTVL.